This T cell receptor (beta chain) is from a study of T cell responses to AZD1222 COVID-19 vaccine. Looked up from germline, CDR1 is MNHEY and CDR2 is SVGAGI. Trimming pared 4 bases from V and 2 bases from J, leaving 8 bases between. CDR3 length: 14 residues. Assay used: immunoSEQ multiplex PCR; TCRdb lists only in-frame clones, some missing. The data hold roughly 100,000 clones, with 84% observed a single time. Study-level points and caveats: Baseline seropositivity occurred in only 5 to 7 AZD1222 recipients. Donor demographics were predominantly white British with a female majority; clonal diversity may be underestimated.

About this clone: The antigen remains undetermined.

The sample was peripheral blood, taken on day 0 of AZD1222 vaccination. The rearrangement joins TRBV6-5 to TRBJ2-2; D ambiguous. The sequence came from an adult in good health. The CDR3: CASSWLRNTGELFF. CDR3 bases: TGTGCCAGCAGTTGGCTCAGAAACACCGGGGAGCTGTTTTTT.